The rows below give T cell receptor beta chains drawn from one sample of a study of blood T cell repertoires in COVID-19. Using immunoSEQ multiplex PCR, the repertoire was profiled, and TCRdb retains in-frame clones only, with some absent. The data contain about 61,000 clones, over 65% of them singletons. The sequencing input was peripheral blood. The receptors originated from a man aged 80 or over with active or convalescent COVID-19. CDR3s leave out the opening cysteine and the closing phenylalanine or tryptophan.

V | length | CDR3
TRBV14 | 11 | ASSQTRYTEAF
TRBV5-1 | 18 | ASSLERGHFSRLGQETQY
TRBV21-1 | 10 | ASSKHPDTQY
TRBV3-1/TRBV3-2 | 10 | ASRDRGETQY
TRBV7-3 | 14 | ASSPTTGTSSKEQF
TRBV18 | 12 | ASFESRTNEKLF
TRBV3-1/TRBV3-2 | 12 | ASTLTGLDYGYT
TRBV25-1 | 11 | ASSWRGWETQY
TRBV19 | 12 | ASSMAGGGTEAF
TRBV5-6 | 14 | ASSFPTGAGTDTQY
TRBV7-2 | 15 | ASSPSLDRANTGELF
TRBV19 | 14 | ASKDRNRGSSSPLH
TRBV3-1/TRBV3-2 | 12 | ASSRRGTDTEAF
TRBV5-5 | 18 | ASSLFGGSGRAYGTDTQY
TRBV7-6 | 12 | ASSPAGGGYGYT
TRBV5-1 | 10 | ASRAGNTEAF
TRBV7-2 | 14 | ASSLSGGGSYNEQF
TRBV2 | 11 | ARTQTTNYGYT
TRBV6-5 | 12 | ASSNGGVSGEAF
TRBV5-5 | 13 | ASSSLQGASGGGN
TRBV19 | 13 | ASSRSAVRGEKLF
TRBV4-3 | 12 | ASSQAFGTGELF
TRBV4-1 | 13 | ASSQDSAPYYEQY
TRBV18 | 13 | ASSPPVSGNTEAF
TRBV27 | 13 | ASSLLGANTGELF
TRBV9 | 14 | ASSAGLAGEWYEQY
TRBV11-3 | 17 | ASSLSPGLAGGYTGELF